These 19 T cell receptor beta chains originate from one sample sequenced in a study of graft-versus-host responses after intestinal transplantation. What these receptors recognize is not known. The protocol was immunoSEQ multiplex PCR, while the TCRdb copy is restricted to in-frame clones and leaves out a portion. The profile shows about 86,000 clones, around 90% of them singletons. Sequenced material: unstimulated CD4+ T cells sorted from spleen or lymph node cells, taken before transplant. The receptors stem from a human donor who was the organ donor for an intestinal transplant.

The chain links TRBV7-9 to TRBJ2-4; tentative D call: TRBD2 (6 bases). This CDR3 contains 14 residues. Trimming took off 5 bases at V and 10 bases at J, with 18 bases between the two ends. Germline V gene data show CDR1 as SEHNR and CDR2 as FQNEAQ (reference sequence). The CDR3 region is CASSPGGAPRIQYF. In DNA, the CDR3 is TGTGCCAGCAGCCCCGGAGGGGCGCCGAGGATTCAGTACTTC.

The chain combines TRBV19 with TRBJ1-1; D is ambiguous. Germline lookup yields CDR1 LNHDA and CDR2 SQIVND (reference sequence). The CDR3 consists of 13 residues. Trimming stripped 3 bases from V and 4 bases from J, with 9 bases between. The CDR3 region has the DNA TGTGCCAGTAGTATGGTCGCGGGCACTGAAGCTTTCTTT. This codes for CASSMVAGTEAFF.

This clone has just one count. CDR3 DNA sequence: TGCGCCAGCAGCCGAGGGACAGACACAGATACGCAGTATTTT. Its protein is CASSRGTDTDTQYF. This chain uses TRBV4-3 with TRBJ2-3; 7 bases fit TRBD1. V dropped 4 bases and J dropped 2; count of bases not matched to a gene: 3. Germline assignment: CDR1 LGHNA and CDR2 YSLEER. This CDR3 comprises 14 residues.

CDR3 loop: CASSLGAVGTTNEQFF. CDR3 nucleotide sequence: TGTGCCAGCAGCTTGGGTGCAGTTGGGACTACCAATGAGCAGTTCTTC. The V gene is TRBV7-8, the J gene TRBJ2-1, with 7 bases fitting TRBD2. Unmatched junction bases numbered 11, after V lost 3 bases and J lost 6 bases. The CDR3 is 16 residues long. Germline CDR1 SGHVS, CDR2 FQNEAQ.

This chain uses TRBV7-2 with TRBJ2-3; 11 nucleotides agree with TRBD2. The CDR3 extends over 15 amino acids. The V segment lost 5 bases and the J segment 2 bases; nucleotides outside the gene matches: 3. CDR1 SGHTA and CDR2 FQGNSA come from the germline V gene. CDR3 sequence (DNA): TGTGCCAGCAGCCGACTAGCGGGGTACACAGATACGCAGTATTTT. Its protein is CASSRLAGYTDTQYF. The whole variable domain, remainder taken from reference TRBV7-2 and TRBJ2-3, is GAGVSQSPSNKVTEKGKDVELRCDPISGHTALYWYRQSLGQGLEFLIYFQGNSAPDKSGLPSDRFSAERTGGSVSTLTIQRTQQEDSAVYLCASSRLAGYTDTQYFGPGTRLTVL.

The CDR3 sequence: CASSIESGGAKTQYF. The CDR3 DNA is TGTGCCAGTAGTATAGAGAGCGGAGGGGCCAAGACCCAGTACTTC. This chain uses TRBV19 with TRBJ2-5, with D tentatively TRBD2 (6 bases). Per the germline V gene, CDR1 is LNHDA and CDR2 is SQIVND (reference sequence). V lost 0 bases and J lost 6, with 14 bases in between. CDR3 length: 15 amino acids. The full variable domain, in which reference TRBV19 and TRBJ2-5 provide the parts outside the CDR3, is DGGITQSPKYLFRKEGQNVTLSCEQNLNHDAMYWYRQDPGQGLRLIYYSQIVNDFQKGDIAEGYSVSREKKESFPLTVTSAQKNPTAFYLCASSIESGGAKTQYFGPGTRLLVL.

The J gene is TRBJ2-5, the V gene TRBV10-3, with 9 bases fitting TRBD2. Trimming took 3 bases from V and 2 from J; bases not matched to a gene: 10. The CDR3 length is 17 residues. In germline, CDR1 is ENHRY, CDR2 SYGVKD. CDR3 sequence: CAISDPKRGAIQETQYF. The CDR3 DNA reads TGTGCCATCAGTGATCCCAAGCGGGGGGCGATACAAGAGACCCAGTACTTC.

The V gene is TRBV29-1, the J gene TRBJ2-1; possible D gene TRBD2, 6 bases. There are 14 residues in the CDR3. The ends were cut back, 3 bases at V and 1 base at J, with 10 bases in the middle. Per the germline V gene, CDR1 is SQVTM and CDR2 is ANQGSEA. CDR3 nucleotides: TGCAGCGTTGACCCAGGGAGGTCCTACAATGAGCAGTTCTTC. This codes for CSVDPGRSYNEQFF.

The chain combines TRBV14 with TRBJ2-5; the match to TRBD1 covers 8 bases. CDR1 is SGHDN and CDR2 is FVKESK in the germline V gene. The CDR3 is 17 residues long. The V and J ends lost 3 bases and 1 base, in that order; junction bases with no gene match: 10. In DNA, the CDR3 is TGTGCCAGCAGCCACTACCGGACAGGGAGAATCCAAGAGACCCAGTACTTC. Its protein product is CASSHYRTGRIQETQYF.

The rearrangement uses TRBV5-6 and TRBJ1-1; unclear D gene. The CDR3 is made up of 16 amino acids. Germline-derived CDR1 and CDR2 are SGHDT and YYEEEE. V was shortened by 6 bases and J by 5 bases, with 23 bases between the two germline ends. Here the CDR3 DNA reads TGTGCCAGCACACATTATGGCGGGATAGGTGGAACTGAAGCTTTCTTT. Its protein product is CASTHYGGIGGTEAFF.

The chain recombines TRBV11-3 with TRBJ1-2; D gene unclear. Trimming removed 3 bases at V and 8 bases at J, with 13 bases between. The CDR3 spans 13 residues. In germline, CDR1 is SGHNT, CDR2 YENEEA. As DNA, the CDR3 is TGTGCCAGCAGCTTTGGGAGCCCCGGGGGCTACACCTTC. Translating it yields CASSFGSPGGYTF.

The V call is TRBV5-1, the J call TRBJ2-7; the D gene is possibly TRBD1 (6 bases). Trimming left V 4 bases short and J 2 bases short, with 10 bases between. Germline V gives CDR1 SGHRS, CDR2 YFSETQ. The CDR3 totals 13 residues. The CDR3 DNA reads TGCGCCAGCAGCCACAGGGCTACCTACGAGCAGTACTTC. As protein: CASSHRATYEQYF.

The rearrangement uses TRBV28 and TRBJ2-5; 7 bases match TRBD2. The DNA matches TRBJ2-7 better at its end, which makes the J call doubtful. Germline CDR1 reads MDHEN; CDR2 reads SYDVKM. There are 16 residues in the CDR3. The CDR3 reads CASSSPGLGQRSEQYF. In DNA, the CDR3 is TGTGCCAGCAGTTCCCCCGGACTAGGGCAAAGGTCCGAGCAGTACTTC.

The chain uses TRBV2 and TRBJ2-5, with a tentative D call TRBD2 (5 bases). The germline V and J ends were trimmed by 10 bases and 5 bases, with 17 bases remaining between them. Germline-derived CDR1 and CDR2 are SNHLY and FYNNEI. The CDR3 spans 13 residues. CDR3 DNA: TGTGCCACCGGACTTGAAGGGCTGGAGACCCAGTACTTC. It specifies CATGLEGLETQYF.

The gene calls are TRBV11-3 and TRBJ2-5; a weak D match, TRBD2 (5 bases). Deletions cut 0 bases from V and 7 bases from J, with 12 bases between. CDR3 length equals 14 residues. The germline CDR1 and CDR2 sequences are SGHNT and YENEEA. The CDR3 region has the DNA TGTGCCAGCAGCTTAGATCACGAGGGAGCGACCCAGTACTTC. As protein: CASSLDHEGATQYF.

The genes are TRBV5-1 and TRBJ2-5, with 13 bases that match TRBD2. CDR3 length: 16 amino acids. Germline values: CDR1 SGHRS, CDR2 YFSETQ. V lost 4 bases and J lost 11; bases outside the gene matches: 14. The CDR3 is CASSHNFGTSGNGQYF. The DNA for the CDR3 is TGCGCCAGCAGCCACAATTTCGGGACTAGCGGGAACGGGCAGTACTTC.

The gene calls are TRBV28 and TRBJ1-4; D is ambiguous. The germline V and J ends were trimmed by 3 bases and 0 bases, with 8 bases remaining between them. From germline, CDR1 is MDHEN and CDR2 SYDVKM. This CDR3 region has 15 residues. The CDR3 nucleotides are TGTGCCAGCAGTTTTCCCCCTTCAACTAATGAAAAACTGTTTTTT. Protein product: CASSFPPSTNEKLFF.

The J gene is TRBJ2-5, the V gene TRBV2; TRBD2 matches 13 bases. CDR1 is SNHLY, CDR2 FYNNEI, per germline. J lost 4 bases, V lost 3 bases, and 17 bases had no gene match. CDR3 length: 20 residues. CDR3 sequence: CASSDIRLAGGWAGTETQYF. Written as DNA, the CDR3 is TGTGCCAGCAGTGATATCAGACTAGCGGGGGGTTGGGCTGGGACAGAGACCCAGTACTTC.

The chain combines TRBV7-2 with TRBJ2-5; 10 bases align to TRBD2. The germline CDR1 and CDR2 sequences are SGHTA and FQGNSA. The CDR3 runs to 17 residues. The J segment lost 4 bases and the V segment lost 4 bases, leaving 12 bases of the junction unmatched. The DNA for the CDR3 is TGTGCCAGCAGCTGGATTGGGCTAGCGGGAGTTGTAGAGACCCAGTACTTC. This gives the protein CASSWIGLAGVVETQYF.